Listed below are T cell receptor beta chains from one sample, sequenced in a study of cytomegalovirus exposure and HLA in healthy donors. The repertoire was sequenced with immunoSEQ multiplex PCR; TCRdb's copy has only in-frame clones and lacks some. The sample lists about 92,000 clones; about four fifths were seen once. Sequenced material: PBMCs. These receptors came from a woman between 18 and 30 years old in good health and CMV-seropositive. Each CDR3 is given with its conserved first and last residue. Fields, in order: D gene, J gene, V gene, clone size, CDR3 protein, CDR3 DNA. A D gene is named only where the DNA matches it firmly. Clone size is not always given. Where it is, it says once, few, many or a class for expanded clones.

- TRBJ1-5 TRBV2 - CASSDTYSNQPQHF TGTGCCAGCAGCGACACTTATAGCAATCAGCCCCAGCATTTT
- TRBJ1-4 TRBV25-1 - CASSASRRGWNEKLFF TGTGCCAGCAGCGCGTCCCGGAGAGGGTGGAATGAAAAACTGTTTTTT
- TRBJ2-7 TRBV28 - CASSFAAGIREQYF TGTGCCAGCAGTTTCGCAGCAGGGATTCGAGAGCAGTACTTC
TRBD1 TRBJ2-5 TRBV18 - CASSTGAETQYF TGTGCCAGCTCAACAGGGGCGGAGACCCAGTACTTC
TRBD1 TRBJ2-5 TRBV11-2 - CASTGQLEETQYF TGTGCCAGCACGGGACAGTTAGAAGAGACCCAGTACTTC
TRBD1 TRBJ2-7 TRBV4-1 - CASSQGPGTAYEQYF TGCGCCAGCAGCCAAGGACCGGGGACAGCCTACGAGCAGTACTTC
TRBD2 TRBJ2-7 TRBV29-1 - CSVVLAGFGEQYF TGCAGCGTTGTACTAGCGGGGTTTGGCGAGCAGTACTTC
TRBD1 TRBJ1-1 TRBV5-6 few CASSMAGQGATEAFF TGTGCCAGCAGCATGGCTGGGCAGGGGGCCACTGAAGCTTTCTTT
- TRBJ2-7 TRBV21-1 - CASAGTAHYEQYF TGTGCCAGCGCCGGGACAGCCCACTACGAGCAGTACTTC
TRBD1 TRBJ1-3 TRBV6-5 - CASSYSDRVGNTIYF TGTGCCAGCAGTTACTCCGACAGGGTGGGAAACACCATATATTTT
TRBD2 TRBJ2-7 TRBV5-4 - CASSGSGGRRVGEQYF TGTGCCAGCAGTGGTTCGGGGGGTAGAAGGGTAGGCGAGCAGTACTTC
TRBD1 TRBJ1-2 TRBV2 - CASGDSPYGYTF TGTGCCAGCGGGGACAGCCCCTATGGCTACACCTTC
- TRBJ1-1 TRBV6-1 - CASSEGKDTGLTFF TGTGCCAGCAGTGAAGGGAAAGATACAGGGTTAACTTTCTTT
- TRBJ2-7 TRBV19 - CAVRDRSSYEQYF TGTGCCGTTAGAGACAGGAGCTCCTACGAGCAGTACTTC
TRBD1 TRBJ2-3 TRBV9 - CASSTQGQGWPGSTDTQYF TGTGCCAGCAGCACTCAGGGACAGGGGTGGCCGGGGAGCACAGATACGCAGTATTTT
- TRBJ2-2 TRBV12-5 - CASGLVLRGAIGELFF TGTGCTAGTGGTTTGGTACTTCGGGGGGCGATCGGGGAGCTGTTTTTT
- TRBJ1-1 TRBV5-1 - CASSLDWVSGPNTEAFF TGCGCCAGCAGCTTGGATTGGGTATCGGGTCCGAACACTGAAGCTTTCTTT
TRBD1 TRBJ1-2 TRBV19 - CASQGGAVGYTF TGTGCCAGTCAAGGGGGCGCAGTCGGCTACACCTTC
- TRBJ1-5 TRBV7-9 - CASSLGGGNQPQHF TGTGCCAGCAGCTTAGGAGGGGGAAATCAGCCCCAGCATTTT
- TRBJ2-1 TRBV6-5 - CASSYLQGAYNEQFF TGTGCCAGCAGTTATTTACAAGGGGCTTACAATGAGCAGTTCTTC
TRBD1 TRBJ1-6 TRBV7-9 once CASSTSGTGMNNSPLHF TGTGCCAGCAGCACTAGCGGGACAGGGATGAATAATTCACCCCTCCACTTT
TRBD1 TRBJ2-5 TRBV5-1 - CASSLGQGQQETQYF TGCGCCAGCAGCTTGGGACAGGGGCAACAAGAGACCCAGTACTTC
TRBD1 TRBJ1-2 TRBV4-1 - CASSQRTGSYGYTF TGCGCCAGCAGCCAAAGGACAGGGTCTTATGGCTACACCTTC
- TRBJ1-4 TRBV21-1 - CASSKVGDSETNEKLFF TGTGCCAGCAGCAAAGTAGGGGATTCGGAGACTAATGAAAAACTGTTTTTT
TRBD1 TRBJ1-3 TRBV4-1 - CASSLPAQQGSRNTIYF TGCGCCAGCAGCCTACCGGCCCAACAGGGGTCTAGAAACACCATATATTTT
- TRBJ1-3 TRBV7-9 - CASSHSSGNTIYF TGTGCCAGCAGCCATTCCAGTGGAAACACCATATATTTT
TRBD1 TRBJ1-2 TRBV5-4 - CASSLIQGRYGYTF TGTGCCAGCAGCCTCATACAGGGGCGCTATGGCTACACCTTC
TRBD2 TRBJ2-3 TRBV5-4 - CASSPGTSASTDTQYF TGTGCCAGCAGCCCAGGGACTAGCGCTAGCACAGATACGCAGTATTTT
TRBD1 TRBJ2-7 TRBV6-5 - CASSPDRGLGEQYF TGTGCCAGCAGCCCCGACAGGGGGCTCGGCGAGCAGTACTTC
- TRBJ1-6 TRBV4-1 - CASSQDSLRGWDSPLHF TGCGCCAGCAGCCAAGACTCCCTTAGGGGCTGGGATTCACCCCTCCACTTT
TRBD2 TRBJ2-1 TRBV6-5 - CASSYKGPGGYNEQFF TGTGCCAGCAGTTACAAAGGGCCGGGGGGATACAATGAGCAGTTCTTC
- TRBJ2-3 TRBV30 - CAWSRPGAASTDTQYF TGTGCCTGGAGCCGACCCGGAGCGGCTAGCACAGATACGCAGTATTTT
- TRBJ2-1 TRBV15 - CATSREAGASYNEQFF TGTGCCACCAGCAGAGAGGCGGGGGCCTCCTACAATGAGCAGTTCTTC